This T cell receptor (beta chain) was profiled in a study of T cell responses to AZD1222 COVID-19 vaccine. Turning to this clone: Its antigen is unknown.

Study-wide findings and caveats: Among those given AZD1222, only five or six were seropositive at baseline.

CDR1 MDHEN and CDR2 SYDVKM come from the germline V gene. V lost 5 bases, J lost 10 bases, and 18 bases lay in between. This CDR3 spans 14 amino acids. Libraries were prepared by immunoSEQ multiplex PCR; TCRdb keeps only in-frame clonotypes and omits some of them. The sample consists of about 83,000 clones, roughly 85% of them appearing once. The chain recombines TRBV28 with TRBJ2-1; D perhaps matches TRBD2 (7 bases). Sequencing was performed on peripheral blood, taken 28 days after the second AZD1222 dose. The receptor's source is an adult who received the AZD1222 COVID-19 vaccine. CDR3 DNA sequence: TGTGCCAGCAGTCTGGGGAGGGGGTTGAGAGAGCAGTTCTTC. Translating it yields CASSLGRGLREQFF.